These 8 T cell receptor beta chains originate from one sample sequenced in a study of cytomegalovirus exposure and HLA in healthy donors. PCR involved 60 Vbeta and 13 Jbeta primers. Profiled with immunoSEQ multiplex PCR; TCRdb holds only in-frame clones, not every one. This sample has more than 85,000 clones, with roughly two thirds found just once. Sequenced sample: PBMCs. Every receptor here comes from a female donor in good health and CMV-seronegative.

This chain connects TRBV2 to TRBJ1-3; D might be TRBD1 (5 bases). This CDR3 has 15 amino acids. V was clipped by 8 bases and J by 2 bases, with 16 bases between them. CDR1 is SNHLY, CDR2 FYNNEI, per germline. The CDR3 DNA sequence: TGTGCCAGCGACCGACAGCTCCTACCTGGAAACACCATATATTTT. It specifies CASDRQLLPGNTIYF.

This clone has a handful of counts. The DNA for the CDR3 is TGTGCCAGCAGTTACTCCGGGACTAGCGGAAAAAACATTCAGTACTTC. Translating it yields CASSYSGTSGKNIQYF. The chain joins TRBV6-5 to TRBJ2-4, with 11 nucleotides matching TRBD2. V lost 0 bases and J lost 4; bases outside the gene matches: 2. Germline V CDR1 and CDR2: MNHEY, SVGAGI. The CDR3 extends over 16 amino acids.

The chain is built from TRBV7-8 and TRBJ2-3; 9 bases line up with TRBD2. The CDR3 is 15 residues long. CDR1 is SGHVS, CDR2 FQNEAQ, per germline. J lost 1 base, V lost 5 bases, and 4 bases had no gene match. The CDR3 spells CASSDRLAGTDTQYF. In DNA, the CDR3 is TGTGCCAGCAGCGACAGACTAGCGGGCACAGATACGCAGTATTTT.

This clone was counted only a few times. The gene calls are TRBV4-3 and TRBJ2-7, with D possibly being TRBD1 (5 bases). The germline V gene has CDR1 LGHNA and CDR2 YSLEER. This CDR3 region has 15 residues. The V gene lost 0 bases and the J gene lost 3 bases, with 12 bases spanning the gap. The chain's CDR3 is CASSQDSQGRYEQYF. CDR3 bases: TGCGCCAGCAGCCAAGATTCGCAGGGCCGCTACGAGCAGTACTTC.

The chain carries TRBV30 and TRBJ2-1; D perhaps matches TRBD2 (5 bases). The V gene's germline CDR1 is GTSNPN and CDR2 SVGIG (reference sequence). Trimming left V 1 base short and J 7 bases short, with 11 bases between. The CDR3 spans 13 residues. CDR3 sequence reads: CAWSALAGNEQFF. CDR3 DNA sequence: TGTGCCTGGAGTGCCCTAGCTGGTAATGAGCAGTTCTTC.

The chain combines TRBV1 with TRBJ2-3; no check of the table's D call, TRBD2, against the DNA was made. TRBV1 is tagged as a pseudogene. The CDR3 spans 16 residues. For the CDR3, the DNA is TGCACCAGCAGCCTGCAAGGCGGGACTGTGACAGATACGCAGTATTTT. Translating gives CTSSLQGGTVTDTQYF.

Only a few counts were recorded for this clone. The chain combines TRBV28 with TRBJ2-1; TRBD2 is a possible D gene (6 bases). Germline V gene data show CDR1 as MDHEN and CDR2 as SYDVKM. This CDR3 contains 15 residues. V lost 7 bases and J lost 1, with 14 bases in between. The CDR3 is CASKGGWRSYNEQFF. The CDR3 DNA reads as TGTGCCAGCAAAGGAGGGTGGCGGTCCTACAATGAGCAGTTCTTC.

The chain has TRBV4-1 and TRBJ1-5; TRBD1 matches at 7 bases. The CDR3 sequence is 14 residues long. The germline V gene has CDR1 MGHRA and CDR2 YSYEKL. Unmatched junction bases numbered 8, after V lost 7 bases and J lost 5 bases. This chain's CDR3 is CASKGGTGDQPQHF. The CDR3 DNA sequence: TGCGCCAGCAAAGGGGGAACAGGGGATCAGCCCCAGCATTTT.